The 11 T cell receptor beta chains below were found in one sample sequenced in a study of cytomegalovirus exposure and HLA in healthy donors. The PCR used 60 Vbeta and 13 Jbeta primers. Only in-frame clones appear in the TCRdb table, and some are missing; sequencing was by immunoSEQ multiplex PCR. The sample comprises over 65,000 clones, roughly 80% of which are singletons, and just under 3% rests with the top ten. Sequenced: PBMCs. The receptors here all came from a woman under 40 in good health and CMV-seronegative.

The chain carries TRBV9 and TRBJ2-7; D perhaps matches TRBD1 (5 bases). V was pared by 3 bases and J by 4 bases, with 8 bases between. The germline V gene has CDR1 SGDLS and CDR2 YYNGEE. CDR3 length: 12 amino acids. The CDR3 DNA reads as TGTGCCAGCAGCGGGACAAGTTACGAGCAGTACTTC. Translating gives CASSGTSYEQYF.

The chain recombines TRBV30 with TRBJ1-5; D is perhaps TRBD1 (6 bases). This CDR3 spans 14 amino acids. Trimming pared 2 bases from V and 2 bases from J, leaving 10 bases between. Germline-derived CDR1 and CDR2 are GTSNPN and SVGIG (reference sequence). CDR3: CAWSRGGGNQPQHF. For the CDR3, the DNA is TGTGCCTGGAGTCGGGGGGGCGGCAATCAGCCCCAGCATTTT. The full variable domain, completed using reference TRBV30 and TRBJ1-5, is SQTIHQWPATLVQPVGSPLSLECTVEGTSNPNLYWYRQAAGRGLQLLFYSVGIGQISSEVPQNLSASRPQDRQFILSSKKLLLSDSGFYLCAWSRGGGNQPQHFGDGTRLSIL.

The gene calls are TRBV6-1 and TRBJ2-7, with a possible D match to TRBD1 (5 bases). The germline V gene encodes CDR1 MNHNS and CDR2 SASEGT. The V and J ends lost 8 bases and 1 base respectively, with 18 bases between them. CDR3 size: 15 residues. The CDR3: CASCLRGHTSYEQYF. CDR3 DNA sequence: TGTGCCAGCTGTCTCCGAGGACACACTTCCTACGAGCAGTACTTC.

This clone was seen a single time. This chain links TRBV5-1 with TRBJ2-5, with TRBD1 as a possible D gene (6 bases). The CDR3 totals 14 residues. The germline gives CDR1 SGHRS, CDR2 YFSETQ. V gave up 0 bases and J gave up 9 bases, with 15 bases separating them. The chain's CDR3 is CASSLDRAGKSQYF. The CDR3 region has the DNA TGCGCCAGCAGCTTGGACAGGGCTGGGAAGTCCCAGTACTTC.

The J gene is TRBJ1-2, the V gene TRBV25-1, with 8 bases aligning to TRBD1. Germline V gene data show CDR1 as MGHDK and CDR2 as SYGVNS. The CDR3 runs 16 residues. The J segment lost 6 bases and the V segment lost 4 bases, leaving 13 bases of the junction unmatched. The CDR3 is CASSGGTGSFRDGYTF. The CDR3 DNA reads as TGTGCCAGCAGTGGTGGGACAGGATCCTTTAGGGATGGCTACACCTTC.

The gene calls are TRBV2 and TRBJ2-1, with 12 bases aligning to TRBD2. Germline loops: CDR1 SNHLY, CDR2 FYNNEI. V lost 4 bases to trimming and J lost 6 bases; unmatched junction nucleotides: 7. The CDR3 runs to 16 residues. In DNA form, the CDR3 reads TGTGCCAGCAGTGCCTGGCTAGCGGGGGGGAGCAATGAGCAGTTCTTC. Translated, it gives CASSAWLAGGSNEQFF.

The gene calls are TRBV2 and TRBJ1-1; 8 bases are shared with TRBD1. There are 15 residues in the CDR3. V was clipped by 5 bases and J by 1 base; unmatched bases: 6. The germline gives CDR1 SNHLY, CDR2 FYNNEI. The CDR3, as DNA: TGTGCCAGCAGTTCCCACGGGACAGGGAACACTGAAGCTTTCTTT. The encoded protein is CASSSHGTGNTEAFF.

The chain links TRBV18 to TRBJ1-2; possibly TRBD1 for D (5 bases). The ends were cut back, 3 bases at V and 6 bases at J, with 14 bases in the middle. The CDR3 loop spans 14 amino acids. Germline CDR1 reads KGHSH; CDR2 reads LQKENI. The CDR3 DNA is TGTGCCAGCTCACCTATGTGGGCAGGGAATGGCTACACCTTC. Protein product: CASSPMWAGNGYTF.

Note on this clone: At one of its ends the junction is not consistent with the germline gene, which may arise from a read error. V is TRBV27 and J is TRBJ1-1; TRBD1 agrees at 7 bases. CDR3 length equals 16 residues. The V gene's germline CDR1 is MNHEY and CDR2 SMNVEV (reference sequence). The CDR3 DNA reads TGTGCCGGCAGTTTTGCCCCGACAGGGAGGAGGACTGAAGCTTTCTTT. Residues: CAGSFAPTGRRTEAFF.

This clone was detected once. This chain connects TRBV5-1 to TRBJ2-1; TRBD1 might be the D (6 bases). The CDR3 is 16 amino acids. V was pared by 2 bases and J by 2 bases, with 14 bases between. CDR1 SGHRS and CDR2 YFSETQ come from the germline V gene. The chain's CDR3 is CASSLSGQSPYNEQFF. The CDR3 DNA reads TGCGCCAGCAGCTTATCAGGACAGAGCCCCTACAATGAGCAGTTCTTC.

This clone has just a few counts. The chain employs TRBV11-2 and TRBJ1-1; D is undetermined. The CDR3 covers 15 residues. The germline CDR1 and CDR2 sequences are SGHAT and FQNNGV. The V and J ends lost 2 bases and 5 bases respectively, with 15 bases between them. CDR3 sequence: CASSLLLPGKTEAFF. DNA of the CDR3: TGTGCCAGCAGCTTATTGCTCCCGGGGAAGACTGAAGCTTTCTTT.